The 24 T cell receptor beta chains below were found in one sample sequenced in a study of T-cell reconstitution after alpha-beta-depleted transplantation in children. As it was prepared, the TCRbeta library received unique molecular identifiers. TCRdb used MiXCR to reprocess the PCR reads, holding one entry per CDR3 protein. The sample lists nearly 250,000 distinct CDR3 sequences, around 7.8% occurring once. Sequenced material: PBMCs, mostly from graft donor cells, taken 180 days after TCRalphabeta/CD19-depleted stem cell transplant. The source is a male patient younger than 18 who had a stem cell transplant for acute lymphoblastic leukemia, so the T cells may come from the graft donor.

This clonotype was found many times. This rearrangement joins TRBV5-1 to TRBJ2-7; 7 nucleotides agree with TRBD2. The CDR3 runs to 15 residues. The V segment lost 7 bases and the J segment 0 bases; nucleotides outside the gene matches: 10. Germline CDR1 and CDR2: SGHRS and YFSETQ. CDR3 loop: CASAPRGGSSYEQYF. The CDR3 DNA reads TGCGCCAGCGCCCCGCGGGGAGGGAGCTCCTACGAGCAGTACTTC.

This clonotype was detected ten times or more. In nucleotides, the CDR3 is TGTGCCAGCAGCCAAGGCGACGGGACTAATGAAAAACTGTTTTTT. It specifies CASSQGDGTNEKLFF. The chain employs TRBV4-2 and TRBJ1-4; D unresolved. This CDR3 is built from 15 residues. Per the germline V gene, CDR1 is LGHNA and CDR2 is YNFKEQ. The V end was cut by 1 base, the J end by 2 bases, with 8 bases between.

This clonotype was observed many times. The genes are TRBV20-1 and TRBJ2-3; TRBD2 matches at 10 bases. Trimming at V came to 3 bases and at J to 1 base, leaving 1 base not matched to a gene. Looked up from germline, CDR1 is DFQATT and CDR2 is SNEGSKA (reference sequence). The CDR3 covers 14 residues. Written as DNA, the CDR3 is TGCAGTGCTAGGGGGACTAGCGGCACAGATACGCAGTATTTT. Residues: CSARGTSGTDTQYF.

This clonotype was seen repeatedly, ten times or more. The gene calls are TRBV20-1 and TRBJ2-7; D is possibly TRBD1 (6 bases). The CDR3 sequence is 12 residues long. V lost 5 bases to trimming and J lost 4 bases, with 12 bases between them. CDR1 DFQATT and CDR2 SNEGSKA come from the germline V gene (reference sequence). The CDR3 reads CSALKGGYEQYF. CDR3 sequence (DNA): TGCAGTGCTCTTAAAGGGGGATACGAGCAGTACTTC.

This clonotype has ten or more counts. CDR3 in DNA: TGTGCCATCAGTCGGTATTCGGGACAGGGGGGCACAGATACGCAGTATTTT. This translates into CAISRYSGQGGTDTQYF. The chain joins TRBV10-3 to TRBJ2-3; 11 nucleotides match TRBD1. Germline V gene sequence: CDR1 ENHRY, CDR2 SYGVKD. CDR3 size: 17 residues. J lost 1 base, V lost 5 bases, and 8 bases had no gene match.

This clonotype was seen at least ten times. CDR3 sequence reads: CASSQASRTSGQETQYF. CDR3 coding DNA: TGTGCCAGCAGCCAAGCATCACGGACTAGCGGACAAGAGACCCAGTACTTC. The chain is built from TRBV4-2 and TRBJ2-5; 10 bases line up with TRBD2. Trimming cost V 1 base and J 2 bases; bases outside gene matches: 7. This CDR3 comprises 17 residues. Germline values: CDR1 LGHNA, CDR2 YNFKEQ.

This clonotype appeared many times. The V gene is TRBV3-1, the J gene TRBJ2-7; TRBD1 matches at 11 bases. CDR1 and CDR2 (germline): LGHDT, YNNKEL (reference sequence). This CDR3 is built from 16 residues. J gave up 3 bases and V 1 base, and 5 bases lay outside the gene matches. CDR3 nucleotide sequence: TGTGCCAGCAGCCAAGTCGCCGGGACAGGGGGCTACGAGCAGTACTTC. Its translation: CASSQVAGTGGYEQYF.

This clonotype was counted at least ten times. The J gene is TRBJ2-5, the V gene TRBV6-5; D could derive from TRBD1 or TRBD2 (5 bases each). CDR3 size: 18 residues. Germline CDR1 reads MNHEY; CDR2 reads SVGAGI. The ends were cut back, 4 bases at V and 1 base at J, with 22 bases in the middle. The CDR3 DNA reads TGTGCCAGCAGTTCCCTCTTGTGGGGAGAGGGGATCCAAGAGACCCAGTACTTC. Translated: CASSSLLWGEGIQETQYF.

This clonotype was recorded at least ten times. This sequence joins TRBV12-3 or TRBV12-4 and TRBJ1-5; perhaps TRBD1 as D (6 bases). The V end was cut by 1 base, the J end by 4 bases, with 14 bases between. The CDR3 contains 16 residues. CDR3 region: CASSLGGGGGNQPQHF. The DNA for the CDR3 is TGTGCCAGCAGTTTAGGAGGGGGTGGTGGAAATCAGCCCCAGCATTTT.

This clonotype was counted a few times. The chain couples TRBV6-1 to TRBJ2-7; 9 bases are shared with TRBD1. The CDR3 is 16 amino acids. V was pared by 6 bases and J by 0 bases, with 9 bases of the junction left unmatched. Germline V lookup: CDR1 MNHNS, CDR2 SASEGT. The CDR3 coding sequence is TGTGCCAGCAGCCACCTAGGACAGGGGACCTCCTACGAGCAGTACTTC. Protein product: CASSHLGQGTSYEQYF.

This sequence joins TRBV5-1 and TRBJ1-1; D might be TRBD1 (5 bases). Trimming shortened V by 3 bases and J by 5 bases, and 17 bases separated the two germline ends. Germline-derived CDR1 and CDR2 are SGHRS and YFSETQ. The CDR3 extends over 15 amino acids. This CDR3 reads CASSSGTPVWTEAFF. CDR3 nucleotides: TGCGCCAGCAGCTCGGGGACTCCCGTTTGGACTGAAGCTTTCTTT.

This chain connects TRBV7-9 to TRBJ2-5; D remains ambiguous. Per germline, CDR1 SEHNR and CDR2 FQNEAQ (reference sequence). The length of the CDR3 is 13 residues. The V and J ends lost 5 bases and 3 bases respectively, with 10 bases between them. The CDR3 sequence: CASSSPPKETQYF. In DNA form, the CDR3 reads TGTGCCAGCAGCAGCCCGCCCAAAGAGACCCAGTACTTC.

This clonotype has ten or more counts. CDR3 protein: CASSRGPPSVPKNIQYF. In DNA, the CDR3 is TGTGCCAGCAGCCGTGGACCGCCCTCGGTGCCCAAAAACATTCAGTACTTC. V and J are TRBV12-3 or TRBV12-4 and TRBJ2-4; D ambiguous. Trimming took 6 bases from V and 2 from J, leaving 20 bases between them. There are 17 residues in the CDR3.

This clonotype has at least ten counts. The chain recombines TRBV4-2 with TRBJ2-7; TRBD1 matches at 8 bases. CDR1 LGHNA and CDR2 YNFKEQ come from the germline V gene. This CDR3 spans 15 amino acids. Germline trimming cut 2 bases from V and 1 base from J; bases unmatched to any gene: 4. CDR3 in DNA: TGTGCCAGCAGCCAACCCGGGACAGGTTCCTACGAGCAGTACTTC. As protein: CASSQPGTGSYEQYF.

This clonotype was observed many times. The chain carries TRBV20-1 and TRBJ2-7, with 9 nucleotides matching TRBD2. CDR1 is DFQATT and CDR2 is SNEGSKA in the germline V gene (reference sequence). The CDR3 is made up of 14 amino acids. V trimming: 4 bases; J trimming: 2 bases; junction bases outside the gene matches: 6. In DNA form, the CDR3 reads TGCAGTGCTACCCCGGGACTAGCCCCCTACGAGCAGTACTTC. This translates into CSATPGLAPYEQYF.

The sample holds many counts of this clonotype. The CDR3 is CASSFGGVVDTQYF. Here the CDR3 DNA reads TGTGCCAGCAGCTTCGGAGGGGTGGTAGATACGCAGTATTTT. V and J are TRBV5-6 and TRBJ2-3, with a possible D match to TRBD2 (6 bases). Trimming took off 2 bases at V and 5 bases at J, with 12 bases between the two ends. Germline V CDR1 and CDR2: SGHDT, YYEEEE. There are 14 residues in the CDR3.

This clonotype has ten or more counts. V and J are TRBV4-3 and TRBJ2-3; D assignment may be TRBD1 or TRBD2 (5 bases each). Germline CDR1 is LGHNA and CDR2 is YSLEER. The CDR3 consists of 18 residues. V lost 0 bases, J lost 0 bases, and 16 bases lay in between. The CDR3 bases are TGCGCCAGCAGCCAAGACCCTGGGACGTCCACTAGCACAGATACGCAGTATTTT. Protein: CASSQDPGTSTSTDTQYF.

This clonotype occurred many times. CDR3 amino acids: CASSLAVGNEAFF. The DNA of the CDR3 is TGTGCCAGCAGCTTAGCTGTGGGAAACGAAGCTTTCTTT. The chain is built from TRBV11-3 and TRBJ1-1; D gene uncertain. Germline loops: CDR1 SGHNT, CDR2 YENEEA. The CDR3 spans 13 residues. V was clipped by 1 base and J by 8 bases, with 11 bases between them. Using reference TRBV11-3 and TRBJ1-1 for the parts outside the CDR3, the full variable domain is EAGVVQSPRYKIIEKKQPVAFWCNPISGHNTLYWYLQNLGQGPELLIRYENEEAVDDSQLPKDRFSAERLKGVDSTLKIQPAELGDSAVYLCASSLAVGNEAFFGQGTRLTVV.

This clonotype was seen ten or more times. The chain uses TRBV20-1 and TRBJ2-3; the match to TRBD2 covers 8 bases. This CDR3 is 16 amino acids long. V lost 6 bases to trimming and J lost 6 bases; unmatched junction nucleotides: 17. Germline V CDR1 and CDR2: DFQATT, SNEGSKA (reference sequence). The CDR3 DNA is TGCAGTGCGGATGACTCAGGGGCGGGAGGAAGGGATACGCAGTATTTT. It translates to CSADDSGAGGRDTQYF.

For this clonotype: A much larger clonotype is one base distant, so this may be a read error. The V gene is TRBV9, the J gene TRBJ2-3; D is possibly TRBD1 (6 bases). With the DNA end fitting TRBJ1-5 better, the J assignment may be wrong. The CDR3 is 15 residues long. Germline lookup yields CDR1 SGDLS and CDR2 YYNGEE. In DNA form, the CDR3 reads TGTGCCAGCAGCGTAGATGGGGGGGCCTGGGATACGCAGCATTTT. Protein product: CASSVDGGAWDTQHF.

The chain recombines TRBV20-1 with TRBJ1-1; 7 positions agree with TRBD1. J was trimmed by 7 bases and V by 6 bases; bases with no gene match: 11. The CDR3 spans 13 residues. CDR1 and CDR2 from the germline V gene are DFQATT and SNEGSKA (reference sequence). CDR3 protein: CSAEDRVTFEAFF. CDR3 coding DNA: TGCAGTGCCGAAGACAGGGTGACTTTTGAAGCTTTCTTT.

This clonotype has a count of ten or more. This chain uses TRBV7-7 with TRBJ2-7; 8 bases align to TRBD1. V was clipped by 3 bases and J by 1 base; unmatched bases: 5. CDR1 is SSHAT and CDR2 is FNYEAQ in the germline V gene (reference sequence). This CDR3 spans 15 amino acids. The CDR3 nucleotides read TGTGCCAGCAGCTTGGGGACAGGCCCTTCCTACGAGCAGTACTTC. Translated: CASSLGTGPSYEQYF.

This clonotype was picked up many times. The J gene is TRBJ2-1, the V gene TRBV7-2; D is possibly TRBD2 (5 bases). V lost 1 base to trimming and J lost 4 bases, with 8 bases between them. The germline gives CDR1 SGHTA, CDR2 FQGNSA. This CDR3 is 14 amino acids long. The CDR3 protein is CASSLDGVYNEQFF. DNA for the CDR3: TGTGCCAGCAGCTTAGACGGGGTTTACAATGAGCAGTTCTTC.

Only a few counts were recorded for this clonotype. This may arise from a read error, as a much more abundant clone is one base away. J is TRBJ2-7 and V is TRBV7-3; the D gene could be TRBD1 or TRBD2 (6 bases each). CDR3 size: 14 residues. Trimming left V 5 bases short and J 0 bases short, with 11 bases between. The germline V gene encodes CDR1 SGHTA and CDR2 FQGTGA. Here the CDR3 DNA reads TGTGCCAGCAGCCCGCGGGACAACTCCTACGAGCAGTACTTC. Protein sequence: CASSPRDNSYEQYF.